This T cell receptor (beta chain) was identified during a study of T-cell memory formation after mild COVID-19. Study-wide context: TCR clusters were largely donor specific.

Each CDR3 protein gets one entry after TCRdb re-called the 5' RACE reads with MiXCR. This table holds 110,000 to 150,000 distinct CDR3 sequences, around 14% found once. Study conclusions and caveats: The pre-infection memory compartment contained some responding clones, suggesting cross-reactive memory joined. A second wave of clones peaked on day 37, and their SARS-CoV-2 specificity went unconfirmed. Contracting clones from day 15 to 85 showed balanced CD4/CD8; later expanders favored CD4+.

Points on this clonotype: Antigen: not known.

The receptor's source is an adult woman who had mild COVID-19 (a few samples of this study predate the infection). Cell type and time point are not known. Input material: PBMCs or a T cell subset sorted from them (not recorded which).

Written as DNA, the CDR3 is TGCGCCAGCAGCCAAGAAGTTAGCGGGATATACACCGGGGAGCTGTTTTTT. It specifies CASSQEVSGIYTGELFF. The chain uses TRBV4-1 and TRBJ2-2, with 8 bases identical to TRBD2. V lost 0 bases to trimming and J lost 3 bases; unmatched junction nucleotides: 6. Germline CDR1 is MGHRA and CDR2 is YSYEKL. CDR3 length: 17 amino acids.